These 4 T cell receptor beta chains were all obtained from the same sample, sequenced in a study of tumor and adjacent non-tumor tissue in lung cancer (dated by TCRdb to 2016 to 2019). RNA was extracted from bulk unsorted tissue and checked for quality with a NanoDrop ND-1000 and an Agilent 2100. Library construction relied on multiplex PCR. The sample was run on an Illumina HiSeq 2500. TCRbeta libraries were constructed through three rounds of nested PCR with primers (Table S4) according to protocols modified from ARM-PCR. TCRdb ran its own pipeline on the public reads, namely fastp trimming at Q25 and MiXCR clone calling, and kept in-frame beta chains. Identical CDR3 protein sequences are pooled into one entry, listed with their most common genes and DNA. The sample data list some 200,000 distinct CDR3 sequences, and 71% of these were observed just once. The top ten hold almost 25% of the sample.

The sample comprised lung tumor tissue. The receptors derive from a man in his sixties with non-small cell lung cancer.

This clonotype was seen repeatedly, ten times or more. The chain carries TRBV12-3 or TRBV12-4 and TRBJ2-7, with D tentatively TRBD1 (6 bases). The CDR3 contains 14 residues. V was pared by 3 bases and J by 3 bases, with 12 bases between. CDR3: CASSLAQGRYEQYF. The CDR3 DNA reads TGTGCCAGCAGTTTGGCTCAGGGGCGCTACGAGCAGTACTTC.

Worth noting for this clonotype: This may be a read error: a much more frequent sequence differs by one nucleotide. For the CDR3, the DNA is TGCGCCAGCAGTGAGAGCGGACAGGGGGCTACTGGCTACACCTTC. Amino acid sequence: CASSESGQGATGYTF. The chain recombines TRBV10-2 with TRBJ1-2; 11 positions match TRBD1. This CDR3 spans 15 amino acids. Trimming at V came to 2 bases and at J to 7 bases, leaving 6 bases not matched to a gene. From germline, CDR1 is WSHSY and CDR2 SAAADI.

This clonotype was counted between two and nine times. The chain has TRBV5-4 and TRBJ2-5; the match to TRBD1 covers 10 bases. Germline loops: CDR1 SGHNT, CDR2 YYREEE (reference sequence). This CDR3 is 15 amino acids long. The V and J ends lost 4 bases and 5 bases, in that order; junction bases with no gene match: 8. The CDR3 DNA follows: TGTGCCAGCAGCCGGGACAGGGGCCTTGCGGAGACCCAGTACTTC. As protein: CASSRDRGLAETQYF.

For this clonotype: A much larger clone lies a single base off, so this may be a read error. The chain joins TRBV20-1 to TRBJ2-5; maybe TRBD1 (5 bases). Germline values: CDR1 DFQATT, CDR2 SNEGSKA (reference sequence). This CDR3 has 12 residues. The ends were cut back, 6 bases at V and 2 bases at J, with 10 bases in the middle. CDR3 residues: CSAQVGQETQYF. The DNA of the CDR3 is TGCAGTGCACAGGTGGGGCAAGAGACCCAGTACTTC.